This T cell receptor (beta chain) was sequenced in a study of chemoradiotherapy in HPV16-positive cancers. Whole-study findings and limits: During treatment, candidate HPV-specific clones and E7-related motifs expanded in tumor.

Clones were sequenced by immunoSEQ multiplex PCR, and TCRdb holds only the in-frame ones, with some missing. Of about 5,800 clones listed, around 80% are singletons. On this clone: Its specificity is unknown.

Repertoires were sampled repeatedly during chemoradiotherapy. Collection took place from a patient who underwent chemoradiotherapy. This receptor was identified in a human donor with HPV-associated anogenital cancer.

In DNA, the CDR3 is TGTGCCAGTAGTATTCCCCCAGTTACGGGGTATGGCTACACCTTC. This sequence encodes CASSIPPVTGYGYTF. The chain combines TRBV19 with TRBJ1-2; no reliable D call. CDR1 and CDR2 (germline): LNHDA, SQIVND (reference sequence). V lost 3 bases to trimming and J lost 5 bases, with 16 bases between them. The CDR3 contains 15 residues.